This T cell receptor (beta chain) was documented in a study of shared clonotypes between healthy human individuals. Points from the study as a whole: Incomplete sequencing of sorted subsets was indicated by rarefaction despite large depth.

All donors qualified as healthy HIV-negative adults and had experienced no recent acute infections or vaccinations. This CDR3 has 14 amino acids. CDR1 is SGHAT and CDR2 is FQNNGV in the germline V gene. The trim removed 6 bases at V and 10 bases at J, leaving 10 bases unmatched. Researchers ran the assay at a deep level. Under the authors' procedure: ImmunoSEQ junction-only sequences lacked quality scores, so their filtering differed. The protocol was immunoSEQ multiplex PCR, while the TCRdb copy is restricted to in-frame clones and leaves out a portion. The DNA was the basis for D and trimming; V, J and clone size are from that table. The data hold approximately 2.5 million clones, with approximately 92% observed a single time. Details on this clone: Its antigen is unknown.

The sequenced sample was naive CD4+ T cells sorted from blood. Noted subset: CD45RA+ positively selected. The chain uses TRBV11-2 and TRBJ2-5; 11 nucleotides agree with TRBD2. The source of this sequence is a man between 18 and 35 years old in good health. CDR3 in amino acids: CASSRGLAGPRQYF. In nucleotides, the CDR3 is TGTGCCAGCAGTCGCGGACTAGCGGGCCCACGCCAGTACTTC.